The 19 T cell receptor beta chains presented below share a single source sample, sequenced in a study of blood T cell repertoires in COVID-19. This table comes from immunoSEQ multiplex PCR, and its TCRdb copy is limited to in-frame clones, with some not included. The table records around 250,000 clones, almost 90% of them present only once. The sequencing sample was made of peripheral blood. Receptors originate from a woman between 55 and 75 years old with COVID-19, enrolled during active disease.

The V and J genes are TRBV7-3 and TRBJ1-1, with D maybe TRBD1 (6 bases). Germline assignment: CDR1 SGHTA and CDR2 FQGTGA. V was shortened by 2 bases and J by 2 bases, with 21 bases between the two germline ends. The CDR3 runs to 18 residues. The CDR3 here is CASSLSWGPHPSNTEAFF. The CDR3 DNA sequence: TGTGCCAGCAGCTTATCGTGGGGGCCCCACCCTAGTAACACTGAAGCTTTCTTT.

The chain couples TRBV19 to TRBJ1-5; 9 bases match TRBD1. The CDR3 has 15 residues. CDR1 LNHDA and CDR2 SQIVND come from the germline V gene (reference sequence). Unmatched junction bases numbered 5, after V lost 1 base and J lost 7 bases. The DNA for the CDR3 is TGTGCCAGTAGTATAGGACAGGGGGTAGGACAGCCCCAGCATTTT. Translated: CASSIGQGVGQPQHF. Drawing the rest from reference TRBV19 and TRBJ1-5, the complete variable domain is DGGITQSPKYLFRKEGQNVTLSCEQNLNHDAMYWYRQDPGQGLRLIYYSQIVNDFQKGDIAEGYSVSREKKESFPLTVTSAQKNPTAFYLCASSIGQGVGQPQHFGDGTRLSIL.

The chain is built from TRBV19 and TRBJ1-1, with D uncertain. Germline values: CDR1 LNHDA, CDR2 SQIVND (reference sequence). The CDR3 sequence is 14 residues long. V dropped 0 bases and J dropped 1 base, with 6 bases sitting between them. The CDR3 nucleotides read TGTGCCAGTAGTATAGATCGTTGGAACACTGAAGCTTTCTTT. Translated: CASSIDRWNTEAFF.

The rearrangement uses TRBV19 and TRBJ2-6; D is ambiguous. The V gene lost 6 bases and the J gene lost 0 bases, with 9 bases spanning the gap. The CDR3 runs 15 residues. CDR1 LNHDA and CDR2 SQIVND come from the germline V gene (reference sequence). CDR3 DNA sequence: TGTGCCAGTAGGGAGCCGAGCTCTGGGGCCAACGTCCTGACTTTC. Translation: CASREPSSGANVLTF. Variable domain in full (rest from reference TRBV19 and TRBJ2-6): DGGITQSPKYLFRKEGQNVTLSCEQNLNHDAMYWYRQDPGQGLRLIYYSQIVNDFQKGDIAEGYSVSREKKESFPLTVTSAQKNPTAFYLCASREPSSGANVLTFGAGSRLTVL.

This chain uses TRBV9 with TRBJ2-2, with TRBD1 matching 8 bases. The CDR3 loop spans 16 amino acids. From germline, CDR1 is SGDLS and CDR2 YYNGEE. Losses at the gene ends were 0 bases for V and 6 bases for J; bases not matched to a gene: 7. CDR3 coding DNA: TGTGCCAGCAGCGTAGGGACAGGGCGTGAGGCCGGGGAGCTGTTTTTT. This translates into CASSVGTGREAGELFF.

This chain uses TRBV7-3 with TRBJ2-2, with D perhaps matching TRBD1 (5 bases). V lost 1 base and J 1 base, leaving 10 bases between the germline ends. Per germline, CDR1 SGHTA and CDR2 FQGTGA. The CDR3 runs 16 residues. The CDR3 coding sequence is TGTGCCAGCAGCTTAAATCCAAGGGGGAACACCGGGGAGCTGTTTTTT. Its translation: CASSLNPRGNTGELFF.

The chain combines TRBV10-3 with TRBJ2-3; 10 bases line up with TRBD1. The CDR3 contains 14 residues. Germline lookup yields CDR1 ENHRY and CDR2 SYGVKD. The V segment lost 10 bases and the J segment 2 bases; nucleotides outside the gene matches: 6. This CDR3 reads CATRGTGVTDTQYF. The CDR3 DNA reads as TGTGCCACCAGGGGGACAGGGGTCACAGATACGCAGTATTTT.

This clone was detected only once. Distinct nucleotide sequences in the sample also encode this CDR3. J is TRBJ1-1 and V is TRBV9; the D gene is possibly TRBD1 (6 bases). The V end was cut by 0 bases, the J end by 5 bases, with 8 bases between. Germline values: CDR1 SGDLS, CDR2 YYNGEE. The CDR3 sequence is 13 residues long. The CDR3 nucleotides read TGTGCCAGCAGCGTAGAAGGGGGTACTGAAGCTTTCTTT. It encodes CASSVEGGTEAFF.

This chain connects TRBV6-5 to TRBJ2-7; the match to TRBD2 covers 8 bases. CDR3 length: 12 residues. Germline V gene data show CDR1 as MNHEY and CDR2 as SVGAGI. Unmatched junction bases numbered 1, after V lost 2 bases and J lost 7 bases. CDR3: CASSYRGGEQYF. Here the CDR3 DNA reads TGTGCCAGCAGTTACCGGGGGGGGGAGCAGTACTTC.

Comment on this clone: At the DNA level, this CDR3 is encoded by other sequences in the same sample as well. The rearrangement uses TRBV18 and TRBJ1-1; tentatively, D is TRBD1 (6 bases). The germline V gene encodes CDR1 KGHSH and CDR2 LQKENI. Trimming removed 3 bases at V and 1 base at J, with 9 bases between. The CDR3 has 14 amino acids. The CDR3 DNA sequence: TGTGCCAGCTCACCGTTACAGGGGAACACTGAAGCTTTCTTT. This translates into CASSPLQGNTEAFF.

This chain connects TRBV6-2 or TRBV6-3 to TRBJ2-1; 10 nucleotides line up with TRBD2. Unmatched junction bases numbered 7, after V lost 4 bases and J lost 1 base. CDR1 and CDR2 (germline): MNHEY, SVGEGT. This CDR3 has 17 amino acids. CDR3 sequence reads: CASSWASGGPSYNEQFF. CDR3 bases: TGTGCCAGCAGTTGGGCTAGCGGGGGCCCATCCTACAATGAGCAGTTCTTC.

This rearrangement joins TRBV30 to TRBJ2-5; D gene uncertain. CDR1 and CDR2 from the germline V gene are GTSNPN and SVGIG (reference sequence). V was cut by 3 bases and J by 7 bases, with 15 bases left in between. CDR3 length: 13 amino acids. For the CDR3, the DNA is TGTGCCTGGAGGACACCGGCTGCCCTGACCCAGTACTTC. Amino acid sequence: CAWRTPAALTQYF.

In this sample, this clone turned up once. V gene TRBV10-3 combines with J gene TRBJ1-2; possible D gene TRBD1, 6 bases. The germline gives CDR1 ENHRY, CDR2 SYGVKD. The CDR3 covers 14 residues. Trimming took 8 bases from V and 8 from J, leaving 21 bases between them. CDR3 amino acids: CAISPAGGNSGYTF. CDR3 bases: TGTGCCATCTCTCCAGCGGGGGGCAACAGCGGCTACACCTTC.

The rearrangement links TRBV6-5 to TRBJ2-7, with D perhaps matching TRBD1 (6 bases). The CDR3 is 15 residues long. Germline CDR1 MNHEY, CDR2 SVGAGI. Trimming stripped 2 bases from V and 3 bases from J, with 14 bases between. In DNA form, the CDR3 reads TGTGCCAGCAGTTACCTTACAGGGTCAAGCTACGAGCAGTACTTC. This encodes CASSYLTGSSYEQYF.

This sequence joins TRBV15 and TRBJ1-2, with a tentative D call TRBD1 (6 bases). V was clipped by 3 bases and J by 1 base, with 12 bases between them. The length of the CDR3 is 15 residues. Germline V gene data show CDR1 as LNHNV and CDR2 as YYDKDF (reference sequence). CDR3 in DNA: TGTGCCACCAGCAGGGAACAGGGAGTTAACTATGGCTACACCTTC. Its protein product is CATSREQGVNYGYTF.

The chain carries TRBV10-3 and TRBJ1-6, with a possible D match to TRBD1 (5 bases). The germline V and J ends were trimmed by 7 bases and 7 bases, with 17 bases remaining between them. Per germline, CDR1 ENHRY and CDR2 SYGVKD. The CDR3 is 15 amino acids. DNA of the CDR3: TGTGCCATCAAGGGAGCTTGGGGGGAGAATTCACCCCTCCACTTT. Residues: CAIKGAWGENSPLHF.

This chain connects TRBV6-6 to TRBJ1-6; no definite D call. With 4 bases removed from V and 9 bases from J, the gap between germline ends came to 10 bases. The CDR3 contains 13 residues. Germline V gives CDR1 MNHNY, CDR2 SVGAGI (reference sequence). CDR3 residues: CASSSGEGSPLHF. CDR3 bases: TGTGCCAGCAGTTCCGGGGAGGGTTCACCCCTCCACTTT.

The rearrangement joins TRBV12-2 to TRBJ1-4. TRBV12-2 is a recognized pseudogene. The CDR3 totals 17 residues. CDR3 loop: CASRSNPPGLLNEKLFF. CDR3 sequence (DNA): TGTGCAAGTCGCTCCAACCCCCCGGGACTCCTAAATGAAAAACTGTTTTTT.

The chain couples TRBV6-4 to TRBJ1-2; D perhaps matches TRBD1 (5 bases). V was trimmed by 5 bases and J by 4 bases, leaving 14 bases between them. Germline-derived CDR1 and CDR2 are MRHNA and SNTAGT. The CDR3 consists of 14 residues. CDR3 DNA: TGTGCCAGCAGTAAGAATGGGGCCTCCTATGGCTACACCTTC. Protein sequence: CASSKNGASYGYTF.